This T cell receptor beta chain was retrieved from a study of blood T cell repertoires in COVID-19. About the research overall: From the United States, Italy and Spain came samples of acute and convalescent COVID-19.

Authors' data handling: Estimation of nucleated cell counts was performed using reference gene primer amplification. Clones were sequenced by immunoSEQ multiplex PCR, and TCRdb holds only the in-frame ones, with some missing. V, J and clone size reflect that table, while D and trimming were determined from the DNA. The sample lists about 54,000 clones; 70% to 90% were seen once. The CDR3 is 15 amino acids. Germline assignment: CDR1 SGHVS and CDR2 FQNEAQ. Trimming shortened V by 5 bases and J by 4 bases, and 18 bases separated the two germline ends. Sequences were obtained from peripheral blood. The chain links TRBV7-8 to TRBJ2-7; D perhaps matches TRBD2 (6 bases). The receptor comes from a middle-aged man with active COVID-19. The CDR3 nucleotides are TGTGCCAGCAGCCCTCCTAGCGTCCGGGGATACGAGCAGTACTTC. This sequence encodes CASSPPSVRGYEQYF.